These 11 T cell receptor beta chains were all obtained from the same sample, sequenced in a study of blood T cell repertoires in COVID-19. TCRdb keeps only in-frame clones here, not all; method: immunoSEQ multiplex PCR. The sample records roughly 120,000 clones, roughly 82% being singletons. The sample consisted of peripheral blood. The receptor source for this set is a human donor in a cohort sampled during active COVID-19.

The gene calls are TRBV4-1 and TRBJ2-4, with 10 bases aligning to TRBD1. From germline, CDR1 is MGHRA and CDR2 YSYEKL. The J segment lost 8 bases and the V segment lost 1 base, leaving 8 bases of the junction unmatched. This CDR3 region has 16 residues. The CDR3 loop is CASSQGEDRGSYIQYF. The CDR3 DNA follows: TGCGCCAGCAGCCAAGGGGAGGACAGGGGGAGCTACATTCAGTACTTC.

The V gene is TRBV4-3, the J gene TRBJ1-4; tentatively, D is TRBD1 (6 bases). CDR1 is LGHNA and CDR2 is YSLEER in the germline V gene. With 0 bases removed from V and 6 bases from J, the gap between germline ends came to 11 bases. The CDR3 is 15 residues long. This chain's CDR3 is CASSQDRGTYEKLFF. CDR3 nucleotide sequence: TGCGCCAGCAGCCAAGATAGAGGGACATATGAAAAACTGTTTTTT.

The J gene is TRBJ1-6, the V gene TRBV6-2 or TRBV6-3, with 7 bases identical to TRBD1. The germline V gene has CDR1 MNHEY and CDR2 SVGEGT. V shed 2 bases, J shed 9 bases, and the junction held 7 bases outside the gene matches. The CDR3 is 15 residues long. CDR3 in DNA: TGTGCCAGCAGTTACGGGACAGTTACCTCTTCACCCCTCCACTTT. It translates to CASSYGTVTSSPLHF.

This sequence joins TRBV24-1 and TRBJ2-5; 11 bases match TRBD2. V was pared by 6 bases and J by 4 bases, with 6 bases of the junction left unmatched. Germline values: CDR1 KGHDR, CDR2 SFDVKD. The CDR3 sequence is 15 residues long. The chain's CDR3 is CATSNPTSGVETQYF. As DNA, the CDR3 is TGTGCCACCAGTAACCCGACTAGCGGGGTAGAGACCCAGTACTTC.

V is TRBV7-9 and J is TRBJ1-4; D is undetermined. CDR3 size: 16 residues. CDR1 and CDR2 (germline): SEHNR, FQNEAQ (reference sequence). V was trimmed by 0 bases and J by 3 bases, leaving 11 bases between them. The CDR3 sequence: CASSLAGWGANEKLFF. The CDR3 DNA sequence: TGTGCCAGCAGCTTAGCGGGCTGGGGAGCTAATGAAAAACTGTTTTTT.

CDR3 sequence reads: CASSYSGVTRGNTIYF. The DNA for the CDR3 is TGTGCCAGCAGTTACTCCGGAGTCACGAGGGGAAACACCATATATTTT. The chain has TRBV6-5 and TRBJ1-3, with D hard to call. The V gene's germline CDR1 is MNHEY and CDR2 SVGAGI. The CDR3 runs 16 residues. V shed 0 bases and J shed 4 bases, with 13 bases lying between them.

The chain recombines TRBV6-6 with TRBJ1-1; the D is unclear. Trimming stripped 0 bases from V and 1 base from J, with 9 bases between. Germline-derived CDR1 and CDR2 are MNHNY and SVGAGI (reference sequence). The CDR3 sequence is 15 residues long. Here the CDR3 reads CASSYSRLENTEAFF. CDR3 bases: TGTGCCAGCAGTTACTCGAGATTAGAGAACACTGAAGCTTTCTTT.

This clone was seen a few times. The rearrangement joins TRBV19 to TRBJ1-5; D unclear. Deletions cut 5 bases from V and 3 bases from J, with 11 bases between. Germline CDR1 and CDR2: LNHDA and SQIVND (reference sequence). This CDR3 comprises 14 residues. This chain's CDR3 is CASSQLTTNQPQHF. In DNA form, the CDR3 reads TGTGCCAGTAGTCAACTAACCACCAATCAGCCCCAGCATTTT.

V and J are TRBV2 and TRBJ2-5; 11 positions agree with TRBD1. The germline V gene has CDR1 SNHLY and CDR2 FYNNEI. This CDR3 has 14 amino acids. V shed 5 bases and J 4 bases; nucleotides not matched to a gene: 3. The CDR3: CASSSGTGGETQYF. The CDR3 DNA sequence: TGTGCCAGCAGTTCCGGGACAGGGGGAGAGACCCAGTACTTC.

This clone was seen repeatedly, ten times or more. The J gene is TRBJ2-1, the V gene TRBV4-1; D call uncertain. Germline V gene lookup returns CDR1 MGHRA and CDR2 YSYEKL. With 1 base removed from V and 5 bases from J, the gap between germline ends came to 9 bases. CDR3 size: 14 residues. CDR3 protein: CASSQAESNNEQFF. CDR3 coding DNA: TGCGCCAGCAGCCAAGCTGAGAGTAACAATGAGCAGTTCTTC.

This chain links TRBV20-1 with TRBJ2-3; 10 bases align to TRBD2. Germline V lookup: CDR1 DFQATT, CDR2 SNEGSKA (reference sequence). The CDR3 runs to 13 residues. V lost 3 bases, J lost 9 bases, and 6 bases stayed unmatched. The CDR3 region has the DNA TGCAGTGCTAGTGTTCTAGCGGGGGAGACGCAGTATTTT. This sequence encodes CSASVLAGETQYF.